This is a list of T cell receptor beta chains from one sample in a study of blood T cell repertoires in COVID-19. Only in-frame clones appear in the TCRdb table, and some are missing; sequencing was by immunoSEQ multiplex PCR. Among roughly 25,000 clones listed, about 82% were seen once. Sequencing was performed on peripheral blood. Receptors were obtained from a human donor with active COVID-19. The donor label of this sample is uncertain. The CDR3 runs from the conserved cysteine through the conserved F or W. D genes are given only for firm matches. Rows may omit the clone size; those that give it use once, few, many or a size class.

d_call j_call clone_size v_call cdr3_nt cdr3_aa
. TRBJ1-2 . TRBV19 TGTGCCAGTAGTCCGGGATTGGATGGCTACACCTTC CASSPGLDGYTF
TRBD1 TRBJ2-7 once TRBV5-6 TGTGCCAGCAGCTGGGGACAGGTGATCTCCTACGAGCAGTACTTC CASSWGQVISYEQYF
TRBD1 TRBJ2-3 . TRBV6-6 TGTGCCAGCAGTTTGACAGGGGCCACAGATACGCAGTATTTT CASSLTGATDTQYF
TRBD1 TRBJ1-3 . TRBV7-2 TGTGCCAGCAGTACGGACAGGTCCTCTGGAAACACCATATATTTT CASSTDRSSGNTIYF
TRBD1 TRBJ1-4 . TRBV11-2 TGTGCCAGCAGCCCCAGACAGGGGGCGCAGGAAAAACTGTTTTTT CASSPRQGAQEKLFF
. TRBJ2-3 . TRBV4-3 TGCGCCAGCAGCCAAGACGACGCATTCCGGGAAGATACGCAGTATTTT CASSQDDAFREDTQYF
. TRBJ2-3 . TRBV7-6 TGTGCCAGCAGTCCCGGGGGTCGGGGTGATACGCAGTATTTT CASSPGGRGDTQYF
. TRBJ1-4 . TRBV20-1 TGCAGTGCTAGTCGGACAACGCGTGAAAAACTGTTTTTT CSASRTTREKLFF
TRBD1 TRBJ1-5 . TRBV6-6 TGTGCCAGCAGCCAGGACAGGGAGGTAGGCAATCAGCCCCAGCATTTT CASSQDREVGNQPQHF
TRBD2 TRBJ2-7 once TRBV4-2 TGTGCCAGCAGCCAAGAAATTCTGAATAGCGGGGGCTCGGGCGAGCAGTACTTC CASSQEILNSGGSGEQYF
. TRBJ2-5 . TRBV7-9 TGTGCCAGCAGCTTAGAGGGCGGGGGCGGAGAGACCCAGTACTTC CASSLEGGGGETQYF
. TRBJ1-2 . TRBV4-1 TGCGCCAGCAGCCAAGGCGGGGGCTATGGCTACACCTTC CASSQGGGYGYTF
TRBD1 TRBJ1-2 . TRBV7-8 TGTGCCAGCAGCGCCGCAGGGGGAACTAACTATGGCTACACCTTC CASSAAGGTNYGYTF
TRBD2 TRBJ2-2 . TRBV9 TGTGCCAGCAGCGTAGGTCAGGGAGCGGGAGGGCCAGGCGGGGAGCTGTTTTTT CASSVGQGAGGPGGELFF
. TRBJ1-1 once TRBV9 TGTGCCAGCAGCGTAGCTGGTGATTCGGCTGAAGCTTTCTTT CASSVAGDSAEAFF
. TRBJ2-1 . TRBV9 TGTGCCAGCAGCGTTCAGGGGCTAGCGGTTAACTCCTACAATGAGCAGTTCTTC CASSVQGLAVNSYNEQFF
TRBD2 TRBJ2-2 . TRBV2 TGTGCCAGCAGTGCTAGCGGGGGGGCCCGGACCGGGGAGCTGTTTTTT CASSASGGARTGELFF
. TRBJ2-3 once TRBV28 TGTGCCAGCAGTTTAGGAGGGGTTTTAGGCACAGATACGCAGTATTTT CASSLGGVLGTDTQYF
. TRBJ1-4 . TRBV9 TGTGCCAGCAGCAAAGAGGGGGGGTCGAATGAAAAACTGTTTTTT CASSKEGGSNEKLFF
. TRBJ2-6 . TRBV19 TGTGCCAGTAGTAGCGAGTCTGGGGCCAACGTCCTGACTTTC CASSSESGANVLTF
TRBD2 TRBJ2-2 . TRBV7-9 TGTGCCAGCAGCTCCGGACTAGCGGAAGGCACCGGGGAGCTGTTTTTT CASSSGLAEGTGELFF
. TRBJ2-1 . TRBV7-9 TGTGCCAGCAGCCCAGGCCTGGGGCTGGTCACCAACAATGAGCAGTTCTTC CASSPGLGLVTNNEQFF
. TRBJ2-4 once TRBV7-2 TGTGCCAGCAGCTTAGGGGTTCCCGGGAGCATTCAGTACTTC CASSLGVPGSIQYF
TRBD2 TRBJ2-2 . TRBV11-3 TGTGCCAGCAGCGGAACTAGCGTCGGGGAGCTGTTTTTT CASSGTSVGELFF
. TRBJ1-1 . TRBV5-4 TGTGCCAGCAGCCAGGACAGCATGAACACTGAAGCTTTCTTT CASSQDSMNTEAFF
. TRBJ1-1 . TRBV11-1 TGTGCCAGCAGCTTAGATCAGACAGGGAACACTGAAGCTTTCTTT CASSLDQTGNTEAFF
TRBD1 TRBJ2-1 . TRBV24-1 TGTGCCACCAGTGATGTGTGGACAGGGGATTTTCTGTTCTTC CATSDVWTGDFLFF
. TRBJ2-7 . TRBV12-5 TGTGCTTCGACCCCAGGGGCCGAACCCTACGAGCAGTACTTC CASTPGAEPYEQYF
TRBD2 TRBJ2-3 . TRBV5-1 TGCGCCAGCAGCTTCCTGCTAGCGGGTGGCACAGATACGCAGTATTTT CASSFLLAGGTDTQYF
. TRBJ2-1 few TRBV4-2 TGTGCCAGCAGCCAAGAAAAGTCGGGTGCGAATGAGCAGTTCTTC CASSQEKSGANEQFF
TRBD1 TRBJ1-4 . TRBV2 TGTGCCAGCAGTACGACAGGGGGCACTAATGAAAAACTGTTTTTT CASSTTGGTNEKLFF
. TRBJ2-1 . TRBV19 TGTGCCAGTAGGCTGCGGCCGGGGCGGGATGAATACAATGAGCAGTTCTTC CASRLRPGRDEYNEQFF
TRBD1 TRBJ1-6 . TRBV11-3 TGTGCCAGCAGCTTAGATGGGGGGACAGGGGGCCGTTCACCCCTCCACTTT CASSLDGGTGGRSPLHF
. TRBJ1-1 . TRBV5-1 TGCGCCAGCAGCTGGGGTCAGGGTGGGACTGAAGCTTTCTTT CASSWGQGGTEAFF
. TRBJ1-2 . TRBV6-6 TGTGCCAGCAGGAAAACTAGTTTCGGCTACACCTTC CASRKTSFGYTF
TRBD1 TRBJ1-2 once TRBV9 TGTGCCAGCAGCGGTCAGGGGGACTACTATGGCTACACCTTC CASSGQGDYYGYTF
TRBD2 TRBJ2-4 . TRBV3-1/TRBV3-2 TGTGCCAGCAGCTCGATAGCGGGGGACATTCAGTACTTC CASSSIAGDIQYF
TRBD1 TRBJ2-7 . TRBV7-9 TGTGCCAGCAGCTTTTCTCCAGGGGGCTCCTACGAGCAGTACTTC CASSFSPGGSYEQYF
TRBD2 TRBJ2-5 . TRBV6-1 TGTGCCAGCAGTGAGCCCCGGACTAGTATTAAAGAGACCCAGTACTTC CASSEPRTSIKETQYF
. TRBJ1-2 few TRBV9 TGTGCCAGCAGAGGAATCACAGGGTTTGGAGCGGATGGCTACACCTTC CASRGITGFGADGYTF